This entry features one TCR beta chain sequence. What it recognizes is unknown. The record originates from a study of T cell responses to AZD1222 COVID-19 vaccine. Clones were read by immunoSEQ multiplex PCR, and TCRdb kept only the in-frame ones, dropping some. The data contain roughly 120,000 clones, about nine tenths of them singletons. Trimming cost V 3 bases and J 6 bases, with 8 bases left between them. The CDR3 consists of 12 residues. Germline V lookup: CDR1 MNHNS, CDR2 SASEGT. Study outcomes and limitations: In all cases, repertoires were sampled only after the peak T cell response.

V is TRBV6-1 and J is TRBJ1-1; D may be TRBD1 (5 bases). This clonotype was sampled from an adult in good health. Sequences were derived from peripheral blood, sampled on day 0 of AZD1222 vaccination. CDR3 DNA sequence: TGTGCCAGCAGTGAGGACATTGCTGAAGCTTTCTTT. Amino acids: CASSEDIAEAFF.